This T cell receptor (beta chain) was sequenced for a study of blood T cell repertoires in COVID-19 (dated by TCRdb to the early 2020s). In the study overall: Samples covering the acute and convalescent phases of COVID-19 were provided by collaborators in the United States, Italy and Spain. The prospective study material was composed of cDNA or gDNA derived from T cells, B-cell-depleted T cells, or PBMCs. Samples were obtained from the ongoing ImmuneRACE study (first 160 participants) and from over 1,000 subjects provided by 6 global collaborators. Where available, HLA class I and class II types were taken from metadata supplied by the sample provider and were not determined by assay-based typing. A de-identified subject ID, COVID-19 status, age in years and sex were almost always included in the sample metadata. The repertoires were released in a freely available public database intended as a resource for research on the immune response to SARS-CoV-2. The dataset comprised deeply sampled blood TCRbeta repertoires from subjects exposed to, actively infected with, or recovered from COVID-19.

As concerns this clone: Its antigen remains undetermined. The record has no base qualities; no much larger clone is one base away.

What the work shows at the level of the full study, not this receptor alone: How much clinical and demographic metadata was included differed by source and by participant, and the metadata was provided uncurated.

TCRbeta CDR3 regions were amplified from genomic DNA using the immunoSEQ Assay, a bias-controlled multiplex PCR. In the paper's pipeline: Nucleated cell counts per sample were estimated from amplification of reference gene primers within the assay. Sequence reads were collapsed and filtered to measure the absolute abundance of every unique TCRbeta CDR3 rearrangement. Productive Simpson clonality was computed per sample as the square root of Simpson's diversity index over productive rearrangements. Here the immuneACCESS table is served through TCRdb, limited to in-frame sequences with V and J called. Missing clones are a known gap in these copies; in checked studies unresolved V genes cover under half, and the rest lacks a known reason. V, J and clone size are taken as reported in that table, and D and trimming were inferred from the DNA itself. The sample table records around 280,000 clones; 89% of these occur just once. The biggest ten clones account for about 1.7% of the sample.

Enrolling through a virtual design, the prospective study's participants ranged in age from roughly 18 to 95 years and lived across more than 20 United States geographic areas. Cohort assignment in the prospective study relied on participant-reported clinical history from a screening survey and a study questionnaire. ImmuneRACE Cohort 3 recovered participants were defined by two consecutive negative NP/OP PCR tests, healthcare professional clearance, or symptom resolution. Mobile phlebotomists in the prospective study collected whole blood, serum and a nasopharyngeal or oropharyngeal swab from every participant. Additional blood draws and questionnaires over an approximately two-month period could optionally be provided by prospective study participants. Before DNA extraction, blood samples from the prospective study were shipped at room temperature or frozen. The TCR was taken from a woman in her forties who had recovered from COVID-19. The sample consisted of PBMCs or T cells enriched from blood (not recorded which).

The CDR3 sequence is CASTKGGTGGGYGYTF. The DNA is as follows: TGTGCCAGCACCAAAGGTGGGACAGGGGGCGGCTATGGCTACACCTTC. Here the chain combines TRBV2 and TRBJ1-2, and TRBD1 matches 12 of the central bases. CDR1 SNHLY and CDR2 FYNNEI are derived from the germline V gene. Trimming accounts for 7 bases at V and 4 bases at J, while the number of junction bases matched to no gene is 10. The CDR3 measures 16 amino acids from cysteine to phenylalanine. Only the CDR3 portion is preserved as DNA: 48 bases, with reading frame beginning at the first base. The reference TRBV2 and TRBJ1-2 proteins fill in what lies around the CDR3, so the full variable domain reads EPEVTQTPSHQVTQMGQEVILRCVPISNHLYFYWYRQILGQKVEFLVSFYNNEISEKSEIFDDQFSVERPDGSNFTLKIRSTKLEDSAMYFCASTKGGTGGGYGYTFGSGTRLTVV.